The 23 T cell receptor beta chains below were found in one sample sequenced in a study of cytomegalovirus exposure and HLA in healthy donors. A multiplex PCR was run with 60 Vbeta primers and 13 Jbeta primers. TCRdb keeps only in-frame clones here, not all; method: immunoSEQ multiplex PCR. The repertoire consists of 40,000 to 55,000 clones, with 65% to 80% occurring once and the leading ten covering about 9.3%. Input material: PBMCs. Receptors originate from a woman aged 45 to 65 in good health and CMV-seronegative.

CDR3 DNA: TGTGCCAGCAGCCCGGACTGGCGGGGGGGCACCGGGGAGCTGTTTTTT. It specifies CASSPDWRGGTGELFF. This rearrangement joins TRBV5-4 to TRBJ2-2; TRBD2 aligns across 9 bases. Germline CDR1 SGHNT, CDR2 YYREEE (reference sequence). Trimming at V came to 4 bases and at J to 4 bases, leaving 8 bases not matched to a gene. There are 16 residues in the CDR3.

The V call is TRBV10-3, the J call TRBJ2-5, with a possible D match to TRBD1 (6 bases). This CDR3 has 13 amino acids. Trimming shortened V by 11 bases and J by 3 bases, and 16 bases separated the two germline ends. Germline V gene lookup returns CDR1 ENHRY and CDR2 SYGVKD. CDR3 sequence (DNA): TGTGCCGCCTCCGGGACATCGAAAGAGACCCAGTACTTC. It yields the protein CAASGTSKETQYF.

The chain has TRBV7-9 and TRBJ1-5, with 8 bases lining up with TRBD1. Germline lookup yields CDR1 SEHNR and CDR2 FQNEAQ (reference sequence). This CDR3 comprises 16 residues. The ends lost 1 base at V and 7 bases at J; junction bases unmatched: 9. CDR3 DNA: TGTGCCAGCAGCTTAGAATCAGGACAGGGCGGGCAGCCCCAGCATTTT. Protein sequence: CASSLESGQGGQPQHF.

This chain joins TRBV18 and TRBJ1-3; 8 positions match TRBD1. CDR3 size: 14 residues. Germline assignment: CDR1 KGHSH and CDR2 LQKENI. V shed 6 bases, J shed 5 bases, and the junction held 6 bases outside the gene matches. The CDR3 loop is CASSQDRERNTIYF. CDR3 nucleotide sequence: TGTGCCAGCTCCCAGGACAGGGAGCGAAACACCATATATTTT.

This chain links TRBV30 with TRBJ1-4, with D possibly matching TRBD1 (5 bases). Trimming took off 2 bases at V and 8 bases at J, with 12 bases between the two ends. CDR1 is GTSNPN, CDR2 SVGIG, per germline (reference sequence). The CDR3 is made up of 13 amino acids. In DNA, the CDR3 is TGTGCCTGGAGTACCAGGGTTGGGGAAAAACTGTTTTTT. Protein product: CAWSTRVGEKLFF. The whole variable domain, filled in from reference TRBV30 and TRBJ1-4, reads SQTIHQWPATLVQPVGSPLSLECTVEGTSNPNLYWYRQAAGRGLQLLFYSVGIGQISSEVPQNLSASRPQDRQFILSSKKLLLSDSGFYLCAWSTRVGEKLFFGSGTQLSVL.

This chain uses TRBV6-5 with TRBJ2-7, with 7 nucleotides matching TRBD1. Germline CDR1 and CDR2: MNHEY and SVGAGI. The CDR3 runs 13 residues. The DNA of the CDR3 is TGTGCGGTTGCAGACAGGGTGACATACGAGCAGTACTTC. This translates into CAVADRVTYEQYF.

The chain links TRBV27 to TRBJ1-2; TRBD1 might be the D (5 bases). CDR3 size: 14 residues. Germline CDR1 is MNHEY and CDR2 is SMNVEV (reference sequence). V lost 1 base, J lost 4 bases, and 10 bases lay in between. Written as DNA, the CDR3 is TGTGCCAGCAGTTTATTGCCGACAGCCTATGGCTACACCTTC. Protein: CASSLLPTAYGYTF.

This clone was detected a few times. The chain has TRBV30 and TRBJ2-7; perhaps TRBD2 as D (5 bases). Germline V gene sequence: CDR1 GTSNPN, CDR2 SVGIG (reference sequence). This CDR3 is built from 14 residues. Trimming shortened V by 3 bases and J by 6 bases, and 18 bases separated the two germline ends. CDR3 coding DNA: TGTGCCTGGAGGCGCCGGGGTAGCGCCCTCGAGCAGTACTTC. Protein product: CAWRRRGSALEQYF.

The V and J genes are TRBV7-6 and TRBJ2-1, with 14 bases that match TRBD2. Germline CDR1 and CDR2: SGHVS and FNYEAQ. The V and J ends lost 0 bases and 10 bases, in that order; junction bases with no gene match: 11. The CDR3 is 18 amino acids. The CDR3 region is CASSLAPSTSGRGPEQFF. CDR3 nucleotide sequence: TGTGCCAGCAGCTTAGCCCCCTCGACTAGCGGGAGGGGGCCCGAGCAGTTCTTC.

In this sample, this clone turned up once. The chain combines TRBV28 with TRBJ2-7, with 7 positions matching TRBD1. There are 14 residues in the CDR3. V shed 5 bases and J 4 bases; nucleotides not matched to a gene: 8. CDR1 MDHEN and CDR2 SYDVKM come from the germline V gene. CDR3 region: CASSTLGDRYEQYF. For the CDR3, the DNA is TGTGCCAGCAGTACCCTCGGGGACAGATACGAGCAGTACTTC.

This clone was counted a single time. The chain uses TRBV19 and TRBJ1-1; a weak D match, TRBD1 (5 bases). The CDR3 totals 13 residues. Germline CDR1 is LNHDA and CDR2 is SQIVND (reference sequence). V was shortened by 4 bases and J by 11 bases, with 17 bases between the two germline ends. Written as DNA, the CDR3 is TGTGCCAGTAGTAGCCGGGCTAAAGGGGCGGCTTTCTTT. Translated: CASSSRAKGAAFF.

The V and J genes are TRBV9 and TRBJ2-7, with TRBD2 identical over 7 bases. The CDR3 extends over 14 amino acids. With V trimmed by 3 bases and J by 6 bases, 9 bases remained unmatched. Germline V gene lookup returns CDR1 SGDLS and CDR2 YYNGEE. As DNA, the CDR3 is TGTGCCAGCAGCGCCGGGAGGCTCAACTCCGAGCAGTACTTC. Translation gives CASSAGRLNSEQYF.

The rearrangement links TRBV10-2 to TRBJ2-1, with 9 nucleotides matching TRBD2. There are 15 residues in the CDR3. CDR1 and CDR2 from the germline V gene are WSHSY and SAAADI. With 6 bases clipped from V and 7 bases from J, the junction kept 10 bases outside the gene matches. DNA for the CDR3: TGCGCCAGCAGGGTAGCGGGGGCGTTCTCTAATGAGCAGTTCTTC. Translated, it gives CASRVAGAFSNEQFF.

This rearrangement joins TRBV4-1 to TRBJ2-7, with TRBD2 as a possible D gene (5 bases). V lost 0 bases, J lost 1 base, and 10 bases lay in between. The germline V gene encodes CDR1 MGHRA and CDR2 YSYEKL. There are 15 residues in the CDR3. The CDR3, as DNA: TGCGCCAGCAGCCAAGAAGCACTAGGTTCCTACGAGCAGTACTTC. Residues: CASSQEALGSYEQYF.

This chain links TRBV4-1 with TRBJ2-7; D is undetermined. The CDR3 sequence is 16 residues long. Germline V gene lookup returns CDR1 MGHRA and CDR2 YSYEKL. Trimming stripped 1 base from V and 4 bases from J, with 17 bases between. The CDR3 DNA is TGCGCCAGCAGCCAAGCACTTGCCCTCACCGCTTACGAGCAGTACTTC. This codes for CASSQALALTAYEQYF.

The rearrangement links TRBV5-1 to TRBJ2-1; 7 nucleotides line up with TRBD2. The CDR3 contains 15 residues. The V segment lost 0 bases and the J segment 7 bases; nucleotides outside the gene matches: 7. Germline V CDR1 and CDR2: SGHRS, YFSETQ. CDR3 loop: CASSLGGRAQNEQFF. The CDR3 coding sequence is TGCGCCAGCAGCTTGGGAGGGAGGGCCCAAAATGAGCAGTTCTTC.

This chain links TRBV5-1 with TRBJ2-3; TRBD1 might be the D (6 bases). Germline V CDR1 and CDR2: SGHRS, YFSETQ. Between the trimmed V and J ends, which lost 3 bases and 6 bases, there was a span of 14 bases. This CDR3 is 14 amino acids long. CDR3 DNA: TGCGCCAGCAGCTCCGACAGGTTGGGGGATACGCAGTATTTT. Its translation: CASSSDRLGDTQYF.

The V and J genes are TRBV7-3 and TRBJ2-7; 7 nucleotides agree with TRBD1. With 2 bases clipped from V and 1 base from J, the junction kept 5 bases outside the gene matches. Germline V gene data show CDR1 as SGHTA and CDR2 as FQGTGA. The CDR3 has 15 residues. CDR3 sequence: CASSLRPGGSYEQYF. In nucleotides, the CDR3 is TGTGCCAGCAGCTTACGTCCAGGGGGATCCTACGAGCAGTACTTC.

The chain carries TRBV6-1 and TRBJ1-5; 8 nucleotides align to TRBD1. The germline V gene encodes CDR1 MNHNS and CDR2 SASEGT. V lost 6 bases, J lost 8 bases, and 9 bases stayed unmatched. The CDR3 spans 14 residues. CDR3 DNA sequence: TGTGCCAGCAGCGGAGACAGGGGAGATAAGCCCCAGCATTTT. It translates to CASSGDRGDKPQHF.

This rearrangement joins TRBV2 to TRBJ2-5, with D perhaps TRBD1 (6 bases). The V gene lost 8 bases and the J gene lost 0 bases, with 7 bases spanning the gap. Germline V gene lookup returns CDR1 SNHLY and CDR2 FYNNEI. The CDR3 length is 12 residues. The CDR3 sequence is CASRTDQETQYF. DNA for the CDR3: TGTGCCAGCCGGACAGACCAAGAGACCCAGTACTTC.

This clone showed up just a few times. V and J are TRBV2 and TRBJ1-3; D may be TRBD1 (6 bases). The CDR3 runs to 15 residues. CDR1 SNHLY and CDR2 FYNNEI come from the germline V gene. V was cut by 4 bases and J by 0 bases, with 10 bases left in between. This chain's CDR3 is CASSVGGNSGNTIYF. CDR3 DNA: TGTGCCAGCAGTGTAGGGGGAAACTCTGGAAACACCATATATTTT.

The chain recombines TRBV21-1 with TRBJ1-5. TRBV21-1 is an annotated pseudogene. This CDR3 region has 13 residues. The CDR3 region has the DNA TGTGCAGGAGTGGGCGGGCCCGATCAGCCCCAGCATTTT. Its translation: CAGVGGPDQPQHF.

The chain joins TRBV18 to TRBJ2-1, with 8 bases fitting TRBD2. The V and J ends lost 2 bases and 2 bases, in that order; junction bases with no gene match: 8. The CDR3 extends over 17 amino acids. Germline loops: CDR1 KGHSH, CDR2 LQKENI. The CDR3 reads CASSPKGGGFPYNEQFF. CDR3 DNA sequence: TGTGCCAGCTCACCAAAAGGCGGGGGGTTTCCCTACAATGAGCAGTTCTTC.